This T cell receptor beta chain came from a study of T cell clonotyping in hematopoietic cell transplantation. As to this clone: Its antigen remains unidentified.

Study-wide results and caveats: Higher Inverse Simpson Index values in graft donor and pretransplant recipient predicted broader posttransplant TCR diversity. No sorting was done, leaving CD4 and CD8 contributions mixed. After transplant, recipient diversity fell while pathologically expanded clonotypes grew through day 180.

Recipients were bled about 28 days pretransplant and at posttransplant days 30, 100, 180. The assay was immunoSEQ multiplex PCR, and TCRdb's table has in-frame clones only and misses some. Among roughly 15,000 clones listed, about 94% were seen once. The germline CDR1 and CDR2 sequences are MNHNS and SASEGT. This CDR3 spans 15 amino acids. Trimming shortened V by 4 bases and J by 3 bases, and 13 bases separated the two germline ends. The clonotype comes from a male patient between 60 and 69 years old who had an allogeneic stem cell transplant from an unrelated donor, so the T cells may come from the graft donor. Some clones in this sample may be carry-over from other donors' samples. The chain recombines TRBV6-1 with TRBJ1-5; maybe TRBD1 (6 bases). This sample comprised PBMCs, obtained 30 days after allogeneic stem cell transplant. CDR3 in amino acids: CASSALGGNNQPQHF. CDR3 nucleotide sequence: TGTGCCAGCAGTGCATTAGGGGGGAACAATCAGCCCCAGCATTTT.